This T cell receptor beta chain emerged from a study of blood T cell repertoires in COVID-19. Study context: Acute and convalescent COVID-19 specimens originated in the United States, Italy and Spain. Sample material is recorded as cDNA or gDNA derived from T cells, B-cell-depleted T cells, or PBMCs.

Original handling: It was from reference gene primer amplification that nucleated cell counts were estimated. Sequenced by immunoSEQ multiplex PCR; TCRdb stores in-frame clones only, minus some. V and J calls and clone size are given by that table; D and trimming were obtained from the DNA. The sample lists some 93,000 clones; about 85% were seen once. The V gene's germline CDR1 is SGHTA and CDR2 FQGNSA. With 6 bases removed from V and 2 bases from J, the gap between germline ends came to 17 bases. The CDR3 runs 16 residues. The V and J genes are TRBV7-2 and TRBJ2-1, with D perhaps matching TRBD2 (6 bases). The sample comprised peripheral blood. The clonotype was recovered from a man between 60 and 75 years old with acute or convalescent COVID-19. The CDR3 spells CASRDRRGNPYNEQFF. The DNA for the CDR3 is TGTGCCAGCAGGGACCGTCGCGGGAATCCCTACAATGAGCAGTTCTTC.